The 9 T cell receptor beta chains below were found in one sample sequenced in a study of blood T cell repertoires in COVID-19. TCRdb keeps only in-frame clones here, not all; method: immunoSEQ multiplex PCR. The sample shows fewer than 300,000 clones, roughly 91% of them seen only once. Sequenced: PBMCs or T cells enriched from blood (not recorded which). The receptor source for this set is a man aged 35 to 55 who had recovered from COVID-19.

The chain is built from TRBV11-2 and TRBJ2-5; the match to TRBD1 covers 9 bases. From germline, CDR1 is SGHAT and CDR2 FQNNGV. The CDR3 is made up of 15 amino acids. The J segment lost 5 bases and the V segment lost 5 bases, leaving 9 bases of the junction unmatched. CDR3 sequence: CASSPRTGVVETQYF. The CDR3 DNA reads as TGTGCCAGCAGCCCCCGGACAGGGGTTGTGGAGACCCAGTACTTC.

The gene calls are TRBV7-9 and TRBJ2-5; 10 positions agree with TRBD1. The CDR3 has 14 amino acids. The ends lost 5 bases at V and 5 bases at J; junction bases unmatched: 5. CDR1 is SEHNR and CDR2 is FQNEAQ in the germline V gene (reference sequence). The CDR3 region has the DNA TGTGCCAGCAGCGCACGGACAGGGGGGGAGACCCAGTACTTC. As protein: CASSARTGGETQYF.

The CDR3 DNA sequence: TGTGCCAGCAGTCCCTTAGGCTTTACAGGAGCTAACTATGGCTACACCTTC. Translated, it gives CASSPLGFTGANYGYTF. The chain uses TRBV28 and TRBJ1-2, with a tentative D call TRBD1 (5 bases). The CDR3 consists of 17 residues. Germline assignment: CDR1 MDHEN and CDR2 SYDVKM. V lost 5 bases, J lost 0 bases, and 19 bases lay in between.

This rearrangement joins TRBV7-9 to TRBJ1-2; D ambiguous. CDR3 length: 15 amino acids. V lost 1 base and J 4 bases, leaving 13 bases between the germline ends. CDR1 and CDR2 (germline): SEHNR, FQNEAQ (reference sequence). CDR3 loop: CASSLGEVVGYGYTF. The CDR3 nucleotides are TGTGCCAGCAGCTTAGGAGAGGTTGTTGGCTATGGCTACACCTTC. The whole variable domain, filled in from reference TRBV7-9 and TRBJ1-2, reads DTGVSQNPRHKITKRGQNVTFRCDPISEHNRLYWYRQTLGQGPEFLTYFQNEAQLEKSRLLSDRFSAERPKGSFSTLEIQRTEQGDSAMYLCASSLGEVVGYGYTFGSGTRLTVV.

The gene calls are TRBV18 and TRBJ1-4; the match to TRBD1 covers 10 bases. With V trimmed by 6 bases and J by 6 bases, 7 bases remained unmatched. CDR3 length equals 15 residues. CDR1 is KGHSH, CDR2 LQKENI, per germline. CDR3 in DNA: TGTGCCAGCTCGTACAGACAGGGGGCTTATGAAAAACTGTTTTTT. Encoded protein: CASSYRQGAYEKLFF.

This chain connects TRBV10-3 to TRBJ1-2; TRBD1 agrees at 7 bases. Germline V gives CDR1 ENHRY, CDR2 SYGVKD. CDR3 length equals 13 residues. With V trimmed by 4 bases and J by 7 bases, 6 bases remained unmatched. The CDR3 DNA is TGTGCCATCAGTGGTGCAGGGGGACGTGGCTACACCTTC. It codes for CAISGAGGRGYTF.

This clone was observed a single time. This rearrangement joins TRBV5-4 to TRBJ2-5; 11 positions agree with TRBD2. In germline, CDR1 is SGHNT, CDR2 YYREEE (reference sequence). After removal of 3 bases from V and 3 bases from J, the junction contained 1 base not matched to a gene. The CDR3 spans 14 residues. CDR3 region: CASSSLAGEETQYF. The CDR3 DNA reads TGTGCCAGCAGCTCACTAGCGGGAGAAGAGACCCAGTACTTC. The full variable domain, rest sourced from reference TRBV5-4 and TRBJ2-5, is ETGVTQSPTHLIKTRGQQVTLRCSSQSGHNTVSWYQQALGQGPQFIFQYYREEENGRGNFPPRFSGLQFPNYSSELNVNALELDDSALYLCASSSLAGEETQYFGPGTRLLVL.

The rearrangement links TRBV5-1 to TRBJ1-1; maybe TRBD1 (5 bases). The V and J ends lost 7 bases and 1 base respectively, with 14 bases between them. The CDR3 sequence is 14 residues long. Germline CDR1 reads SGHRS; CDR2 reads YFSETQ. The CDR3 loop reads CASSIWGGNTEAFF. The CDR3 nucleotides are TGCGCCAGCTCCATCTGGGGGGGGAACACTGAAGCTTTCTTT.

This clone was detected only a few times. The chain carries TRBV30 and TRBJ1-2; 10 bases are a match to TRBD1. The junction had 4 bases not matched to a gene; V was cut back by 1 base and J by 2 bases. Germline V gene sequence: CDR1 GTSNPN, CDR2 SVGIG (reference sequence). This CDR3 has 15 amino acids. The CDR3 coding sequence is TGTGCCTGGAGTGCGTCGGGACAGGGGAACTATGGCTACACCTTC. Translation gives CAWSASGQGNYGYTF.